This T cell receptor beta chain was profiled in a study of blood T cells in healthy people across ages. Next came a second PCR, run for roughly 6 to 11 cycles, which used a sample-barcoded 5' primer along with a J-beta primer mix. TCRdb reanalysed the 5' RACE reads using MiXCR and keeps one entry per CDR3 protein. The table has about 930,000 distinct CDR3 sequences, 29% seen once; the top ten hold about a tenth. J lost 5 bases, V lost 6 bases, and 7 bases had no gene match. The V gene's germline CDR1 is SGHTA and CDR2 FQGNSA. This CDR3 has 15 residues. This clonotype was observed a handful of times. These data also featured in a second study, about T cells of mothers and their children. From that study: Healthy Caucasian mothers, a few in number, and their six children were the donors. Second-round PCR products received sample barcodes and 2-4 random nucleotides from the M1S primer.

J is TRBJ2-1 and V is TRBV7-2, with 10 bases fitting TRBD1. Source material: blood. The TCR sequence derives from a woman between 40 and 50 years old in good health. The CDR3 sequence is CASSYDRGQHNEQFF. In DNA form, the CDR3 reads TGTGCCAGCAGTTACGACAGGGGGCAACACAATGAGCAGTTCTTC.